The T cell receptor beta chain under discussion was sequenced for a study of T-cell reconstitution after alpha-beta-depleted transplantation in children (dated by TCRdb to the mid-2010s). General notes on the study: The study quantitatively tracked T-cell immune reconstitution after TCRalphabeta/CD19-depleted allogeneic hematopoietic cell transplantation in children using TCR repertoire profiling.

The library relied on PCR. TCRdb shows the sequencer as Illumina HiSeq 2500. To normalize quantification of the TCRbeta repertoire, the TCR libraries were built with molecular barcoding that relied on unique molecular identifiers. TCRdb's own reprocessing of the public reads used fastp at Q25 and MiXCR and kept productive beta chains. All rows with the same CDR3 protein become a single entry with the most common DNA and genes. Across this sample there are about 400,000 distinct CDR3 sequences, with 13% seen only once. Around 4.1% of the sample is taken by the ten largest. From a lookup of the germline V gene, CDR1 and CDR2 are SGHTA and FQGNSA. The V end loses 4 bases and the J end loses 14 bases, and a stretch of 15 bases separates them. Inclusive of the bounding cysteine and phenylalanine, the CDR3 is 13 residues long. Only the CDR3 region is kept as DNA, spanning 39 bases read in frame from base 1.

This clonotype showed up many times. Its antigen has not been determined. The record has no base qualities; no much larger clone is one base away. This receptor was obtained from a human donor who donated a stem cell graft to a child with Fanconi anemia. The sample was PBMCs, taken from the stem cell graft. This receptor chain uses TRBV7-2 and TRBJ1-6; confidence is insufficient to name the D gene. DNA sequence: TGTGCCAGCAGCTCGGACGGAAAGCTCGCCCTCCACTTT. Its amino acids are CASSSDGKLALHF.